This T cell receptor beta chain was documented in a study of beta chain features in type 1 diabetes (dated by TCRdb to about 2018). Study-level background: No differences in mean age, gender distribution, total cell number or subset yield were found between patients and healthy donors. Across all samples, approximately 98,000,000 sorted cells were examined, and cell number per subset correlated strongly with RNA yield. In the study, recently diagnosed type 1 diabetes patients and matched healthy donors were compared on the TCRB repertoires of their sorted circulating CD4+ T cell subsets. Whereas all 28 donors provided naive and central memory subsets, regulatory and stem cell-like memory subsets were isolated from just 8 patients and about 8 healthy donors. What the study reported, not specific to this receptor: Shorter templates might have been favored by PCR, but patient and control samples were amplified and corrected together, so both groups would have been affected equally by any skew. At VDJ recombination sites, type 1 diabetes patients had fewer insertions and more deleted nucleotides, which implies abnormalities in thymic rearrangement. HLA sub-analyses involved small numbers of individuals, so any influence of HLA type on TCRB rearrangement remained unresolved. A moderate but significant shortening of TCRB CDR3 length was observed in type 1 diabetes patients in all four CD4+ subsets. Naive, central memory and regulatory TCRB repertoires appeared more similar among patients than among healthy donors. Because cDNA was sequenced instead of genomic DNA, activated cells with high expression could be over-represented, although the groups did not differ in activation or CD3 levels.

The entire isolated RNA was reverse transcribed using the High Capacity cDNA Reverse Transcription Kit, and thus expressed TCRB transcripts were sequenced. Deep immunoSEQ sequencing was applied to naive, central memory and regulatory T cell samples, giving an average of roughly 3.6 million total reads per sample. After sorted cells were lysed in RLT buffer, RNA was extracted with DNase-treated RNeasy Micro or Mini kits, with the choice depending on cell number. Each cell subset was processed on its own to prevent cross-contamination, while patient and healthy donor samples were processed together. TCRB sequences were amplified from cDNA with the immunoSEQ multiplex PCR, producing 87-bp fragments spanning the CDR3 region. Amplicons were sequenced on the Illumina HiSeq platform. Per the original workflow: PCR bias was computationally corrected using synthetic template baselines, reads within Hamming distance 2 were collapsed, and singletons that could not be merged were discarded. Reads were aligned to IMGT to assign V, D and J genes, CDR3 length, and insertions or deletions at six rearrangement sites. Within each subset, clonotype counts were normalized to sorted cell number, after which true diversity and Gini coefficients were computed with the tcR R package. The overlap coefficient, calculated on TCRB nucleotide sequences, was used to measure repertoire sharing. TCRdb took this table from immuneACCESS and kept in-frame rearrangements with V and J called. Such tables lack part of the clones; where checked against another copy, unresolved V genes explain under half of the gap, and the rest is unexplained. V and J calls and clone size are as listed in that table; D and trimming were resolved from the DNA. The table for this sample lists 130,000 to 150,000 clones; 10% to 15% of them were counted only once. The ten largest clones represent about 1.3% of the sample.

The CDR3, cysteine through phenylalanine, is 13 amino acids long. Only CDR3 DNA is held: 39 bases, read in frame from base 1. V loses 2 bases of germline sequence and J loses 4 bases, and the interval between the two ends is 11 bases. Per the germline V gene, SQVTM is the CDR1 and ANQGSEA is the CDR2. Each donor gave one peripheral blood draw, averaging around 0.11 L, which was collected into heparinised tubes. Naive, central memory, regulatory and stem cell-like memory CD4+ T cells were sorted on a BD FACSAria II using a panel including CD45RO, CCR7, CD25, CD127, CD95 and CD27. All sorted populations exceeded 95% purity. Right away, PBMCs were isolated by Lymphoprep density gradient centrifugation and were stained directly, with no culture step. So that batch effects would be minimized, each experiment stained and sorted samples in pairs, pairing one healthy donor with one patient. This clone showed up just a few times. The clone's antigen remains unknown. The input lacks base qualities; no much larger clone sits a single base away.

Recombination joined TRBV29-1 with TRBJ1-2; there is no confident call for the D gene. This receptor was identified in a man aged 18 to 35 with type 1 diabetes. Sequencing input: central memory CD4+ T cells from blood. The nucleotides are TGCAGCGTTGAATCAGCAGGTCTCTATGGCTACACCTTC. The encoded protein is CSVESAGLYGYTF.